This T cell receptor beta chain comes out of a study of cytomegalovirus exposure and HLA in healthy donors. This clone was seen a few times. Its antigen is as yet unknown. Trimming took 7 bases from V and 3 from J, leaving 12 bases between them. The CDR3 is made up of 13 amino acids. The germline CDR1 and CDR2 sequences are LNHDA and SQIVND (reference sequence). Primers included in the PCR were 60 Vbeta and 13 Jbeta primers. Sequenced by immunoSEQ multiplex PCR; TCRdb stores in-frame clones only, minus some. The sample gives about 110,000 clones, 70% to 80% of which show up once; roughly 2.5% is in the top ten. Overall study results and limits: Reported performance of the classifier showed diagnosis of cytomegalovirus status with high specificity and sensitivity. Later analysis showed TCR association rates varying by HLA locus, highest for DRB1 and lowest for HLA-C.

This clonotype originated in a man aged 45-60 years in good health and CMV-seropositive. The sequenced sample consisted of PBMCs. The rearrangement joins TRBV19 to TRBJ1-2, with TRBD1 as a possible D gene (6 bases). CDR3 protein: CASTPPGDYGYTF. CDR3 coding DNA: TGTGCCAGTACCCCTCCAGGGGACTATGGCTACACCTTC.